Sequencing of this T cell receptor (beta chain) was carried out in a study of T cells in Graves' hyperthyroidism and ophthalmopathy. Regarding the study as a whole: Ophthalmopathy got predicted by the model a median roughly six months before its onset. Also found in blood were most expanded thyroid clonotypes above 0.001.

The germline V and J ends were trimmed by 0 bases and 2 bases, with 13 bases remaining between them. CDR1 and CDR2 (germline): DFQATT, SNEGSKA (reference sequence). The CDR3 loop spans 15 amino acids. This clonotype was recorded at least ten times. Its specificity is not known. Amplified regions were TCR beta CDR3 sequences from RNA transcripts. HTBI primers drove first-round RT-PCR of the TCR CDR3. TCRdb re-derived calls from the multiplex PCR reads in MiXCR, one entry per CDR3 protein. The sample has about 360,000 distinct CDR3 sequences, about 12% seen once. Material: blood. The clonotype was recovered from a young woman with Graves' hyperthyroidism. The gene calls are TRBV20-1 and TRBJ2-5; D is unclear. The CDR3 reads CSARDALAAQETQYF. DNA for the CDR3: TGCAGTGCTAGAGACGCCTTGGCGGCGCAAGAGACCCAGTACTTC.